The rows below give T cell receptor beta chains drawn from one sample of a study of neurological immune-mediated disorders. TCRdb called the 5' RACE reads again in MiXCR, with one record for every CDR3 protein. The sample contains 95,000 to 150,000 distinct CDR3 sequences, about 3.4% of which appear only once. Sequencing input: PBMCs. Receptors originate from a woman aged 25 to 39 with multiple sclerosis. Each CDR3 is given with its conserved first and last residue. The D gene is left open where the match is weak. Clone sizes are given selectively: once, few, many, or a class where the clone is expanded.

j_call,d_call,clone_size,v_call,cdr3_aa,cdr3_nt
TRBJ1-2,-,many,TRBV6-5,CASSYSIPGGNYGYTF,TGTGCCAGCAGTTACTCGATTCCGGGTGGGAATTATGGCTACACCTTC
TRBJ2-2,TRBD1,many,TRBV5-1,CASSGQGANTGELFF,TGCGCCAGCAGTGGACAGGGGGCGAACACCGGGGAGCTGTTTTTT
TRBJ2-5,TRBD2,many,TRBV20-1,CSARDLAGQETQYF,TGCAGTGCTAGAGACCTAGCGGGGCAAGAGACCCAGTACTTC
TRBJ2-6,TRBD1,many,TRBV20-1,CSARETGYEANVLTF,TGCAGTGCTAGAGAGACAGGGTATGAGGCCAACGTCCTGACTTTC
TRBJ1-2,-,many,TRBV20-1,CSARPPNLGYTF,TGCAGTGCTAGACCCCCCAATTTGGGCTACACCTTC
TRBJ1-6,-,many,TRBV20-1,CSARPGPMEPLHF,TGCAGTGCTCGCCCGGGGCCCATGGAACCCCTCCACTTT
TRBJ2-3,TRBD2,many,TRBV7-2,CASSLESSGGWTDTQYF,TGTGCCAGCAGCTTAGAGAGTAGCGGGGGGTGGACAGATACGCAGTATTTT
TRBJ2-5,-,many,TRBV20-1,CSAQEWGGRETQYF,TGCAGTGCTCAGGAGTGGGGGGGCAGAGAGACCCAGTACTTC
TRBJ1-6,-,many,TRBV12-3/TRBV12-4,CASQLRNGPLHF,TGTGCCAGCCAGCTCCGGAACGGACCCCTCCACTTT
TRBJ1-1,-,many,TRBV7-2,CASSLNRDTEAFF,TGTGCCAGCAGCCTCAACAGGGACACTGAAGCTTTCTTT
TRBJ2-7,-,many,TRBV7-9,CASSFPLGYEQYF,TGTGCCAGCAGCTTTCCTTTGGGCTACGAGCAGTACTTC
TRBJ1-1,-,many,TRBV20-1,CSARDRGRGSEAFF,TGCAGTGCTAGGGACCGGGGACGAGGATCTGAAGCTTTCTTT
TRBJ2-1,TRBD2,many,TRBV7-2,CASSRLAGEFIF,TGTGCCAGCAGCAGACTAGCGGGAGAATTTATCTTC
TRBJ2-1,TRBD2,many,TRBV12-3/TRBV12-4,CASSPNTSGIDNEQFF,TGTGCCAGCAGTCCTAATACTAGCGGGATTGACAATGAGCAGTTCTTC
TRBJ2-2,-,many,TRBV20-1,CSASLAGELFF,TGCAGTGCTAGTCTGGCCGGGGAGCTGTTTTTT
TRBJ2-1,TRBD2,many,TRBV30,CAWSVGLAEYNEQFF,TGTGCCTGGAGTGTCGGACTAGCGGAATACAATGAGCAGTTCTTC
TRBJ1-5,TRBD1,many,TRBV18,CASSVGTGRNQPQHF,TGTGCCAGCTCGGTTGGGACAGGCCGAAATCAGCCCCAGCATTTT
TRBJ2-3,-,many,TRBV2,CASNGGSTDTQYF,TGTGCCAGCAATGGGGGCAGCACAGATACGCAGTATTTT
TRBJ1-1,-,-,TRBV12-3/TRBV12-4,CASSHALGYEAFF,TGTGCCAGCAGTCACGCCCTGGGTTATGAAGCTTTCTTT
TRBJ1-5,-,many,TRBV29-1,CSVGGDDQPQHF,TGCAGCGTTGGGGGCGACGATCAGCCCCAGCATTTT
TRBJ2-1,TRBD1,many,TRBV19,CASSFQPGQGPYNEQFF,TGTGCCAGTAGCTTCCAGCCGGGACAGGGTCCCTACAATGAGCAGTTCTTC
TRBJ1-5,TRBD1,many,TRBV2,CASSEAGGRQPQHF,TGTGCCAGCAGTGAAGCAGGGGGCCGTCAGCCCCAGCATTTT
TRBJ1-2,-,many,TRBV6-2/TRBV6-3,CASSYAAGNGYTF,TGTGCCAGCAGTTATGCGGCTGGGAATGGCTACACCTTC
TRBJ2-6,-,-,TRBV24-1,CATSEWGEANVLTF,TGTGCCACCAGTGAGTGGGGGGAGGCCAACGTCCTGACTTTC
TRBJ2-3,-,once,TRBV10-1,CASNKNGGAQQYF,TGCGCCAGCAACAAAAACGGGGGAGCACAGCAGTATTTT
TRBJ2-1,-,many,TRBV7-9,CASSSEDGGIGDEQFF,TGTGCCAGCAGCTCAGAGGACGGCGGGATAGGCGATGAGCAGTTCTTC
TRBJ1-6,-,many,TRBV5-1,CASSLDTGSPLHF,TGCGCCAGCAGTCTGGACACCGGGTCACCCCTCCACTTT
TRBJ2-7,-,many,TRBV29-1,CSARTDGSSYEQYF,TGCAGCGCACGGACGGATGGAAGCTCCTACGAGCAGTACTTC
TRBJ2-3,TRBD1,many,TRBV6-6,CASNPGQGGIDTQYF,TGTGCCAGCAATCCTGGACAGGGGGGAATAGATACGCAGTATTTT
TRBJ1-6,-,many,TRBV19,CASSIQSSYNSPLHF,TGTGCCAGTAGTATCCAGAGCTCCTATAATTCACCCCTCCACTTT
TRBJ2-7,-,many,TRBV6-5,CASSYTNRGLSYEQYF,TGTGCCAGCAGTTATACGAACAGGGGACTCTCCTACGAGCAGTACTTC
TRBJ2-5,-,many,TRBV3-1,CASSQVMRTQETQYF,TGTGCCAGCAGCCAAGTAATGAGGACCCAAGAGACCCAGTACTTC
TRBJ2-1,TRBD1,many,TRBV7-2,CASSFDRGPHNEQFF,TGTGCCAGCAGCTTTGACAGGGGGCCCCACAATGAGCAGTTCTTC
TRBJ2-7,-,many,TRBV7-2,CASSLTAGSAYEQYF,TGTGCCAGCAGCCTAACCGCGGGCTCGGCCTACGAGCAGTACTTC
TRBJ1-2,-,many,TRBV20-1,CSAPSGVANYGYTF,TGCAGTGCTCCCTCGGGGGTAGCTAACTATGGCTACACCTTC
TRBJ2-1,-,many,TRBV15,CATRMGHANSGEQFF,TGTGCCACCAGGATGGGACACGCAAACTCGGGTGAGCAGTTCTTC
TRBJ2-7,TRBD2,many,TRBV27,CASSPTAGVEQYF,TGTGCCAGCAGTCCCACGGCGGGGGTCGAGCAGTACTTC
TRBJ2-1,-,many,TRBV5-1,CASSEQTGRDNEQFF,TGCGCCAGCAGCGAACAGACAGGGAGGGACAATGAGCAGTTCTTC
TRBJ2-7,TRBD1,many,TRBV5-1,CASSSAGTANYEQYF,TGCGCCAGCAGCTCAGCCGGGACAGCAAACTACGAGCAGTACTTC
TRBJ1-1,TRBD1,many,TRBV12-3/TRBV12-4,CASRTHLRGHNTEAFF,TGTGCCAGCAGGACCCACCTCAGGGGGCACAACACTGAAGCTTTCTTT
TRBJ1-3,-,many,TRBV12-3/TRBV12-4,CASSLVVSGNTIYF,TGTGCCAGCAGTTTAGTAGTCTCTGGAAACACCATATATTTT
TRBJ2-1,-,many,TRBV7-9,CASSPRSYNEQFF,TGTGCCAGCAGCCCCAGGTCCTACAATGAGCAGTTCTTC
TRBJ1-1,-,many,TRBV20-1,CSARDRQALNTEAFF,TGCAGTGCTAGAGATAGGCAGGCCTTGAACACTGAAGCTTTCTTT
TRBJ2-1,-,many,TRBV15,CATSRERQYNEQFF,TGTGCCACCAGCAGGGAAAGACAGTACAATGAGCAGTTCTTC
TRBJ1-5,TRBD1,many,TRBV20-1,CSARFGDRAIQPQHF,TGCAGTGCTAGGTTCGGGGACAGGGCGATTCAGCCCCAGCATTTT
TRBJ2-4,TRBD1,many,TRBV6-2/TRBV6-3,CASSGDRSLAKNIQYF,TGTGCCAGCAGTGGGGACAGGAGTCTAGCCAAAAACATTCAGTACTTC
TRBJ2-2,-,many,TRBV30,CAWTPGTGELFF,TGTGCCTGGACCCCGGGGACCGGGGAGCTGTTTTTT
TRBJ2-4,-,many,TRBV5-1,CASSLTGFAKNIQYF,TGCGCCAGCAGCTTGACGGGGTTTGCCAAAAACATTCAGTACTTC
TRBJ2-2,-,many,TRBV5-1,CASMSPNTGELFF,TGCGCCAGCATGAGTCCAAACACCGGGGAGCTGTTTTTT
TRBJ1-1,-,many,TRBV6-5,CASSFLTATGNTEAFF,TGTGCCAGCAGTTTTTTGACAGCCACGGGGAACACTGAAGCTTTCTTT
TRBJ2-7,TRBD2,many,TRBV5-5,CASSTGLADYEQYF,TGTGCCAGCAGCACCGGACTAGCGGATTACGAGCAGTACTTC